Ten or more counts support the clone carrying this TCR beta chain. This entry is derived from a study of T cells in Graves' hyperthyroidism and ophthalmopathy. CDR1 and CDR2 from the germline V gene are SGHAT and FQNNGV. V was clipped by 8 bases and J by 10 bases, with 14 bases between them. This CDR3 comprises 11 residues. Amplification of TCR beta CDR3 regions used RNA as the template. The HTBI set primed first-round TCR CDR3 RT-PCR. TCRdb passed the multiplex PCR reads through MiXCR, listing each CDR3 protein once. This table holds 600,000 or so distinct CDR3 sequences, about 17% found once. The receptor's source is a woman aged 25-40 years with Graves' hyperthyroidism. This chain uses TRBV11-2 with TRBJ1-1, with D unresolved. Input material: blood. CDR3 DNA: TGTGCCAGCGGTTCGGGTAGTATAGCTTTCTTT. Amino acids: CASGSGSIAFF. The variable domain in full, completed from reference TRBV11-2 and TRBJ1-1, reads EAGVAQSPRYKIIEKRQSVAFWCNPISGHATLYWYQQILGQGPKLLIQFQNNGVVDDSQLPKDRFSAERLKGVDSTLKIQPAKLEDSAVYLCASGSGSIAFFGQGTRLTVV.